This paragraph covers one T cell receptor (beta chain) sequence. Antigen: not known. At the time of active disease, bone marrow was collected from every patient. CDR1 and CDR2 from the germline V gene are LGHDT and YNNKEL (reference sequence). Deletions cut 0 bases from V and 7 bases from J, with 12 bases between. This CDR3 spans 14 amino acids. This specimen belongs to a study of read filtering for tumor transcriptome and immune sequencing. Study details: RNA-seq yielded only about 75 to 1273 TCR reads, IR-seq about 4 to 10.27 million.

Study observations and caveats: In IR-seq, single-read clonotypes were 75% to 90% of clonotypes but roughly 3.5% of reads. Correlation between methods rose after single-read clonotypes were removed.

Molecular barcoded adaptors covering alpha/delta and beta/gamma chains were used on roughly 400 ng RNA. TCRdb independently ran MiXCR on the reads; one entry per CDR3 protein. The sample consists of tens of thousands of distinct CDR3 sequences, approximately 19% of them appearing once. Sequenced: a population of CD138-negative cells sorted from bone marrow. This TCR was sampled from a donor aged 40 or older with multiple myeloma. The J gene is TRBJ1-2, the V gene TRBV3-1; D might be TRBD1 (5 bases). The CDR3: CASSQDDRHFGYTF. In DNA form, the CDR3 reads TGTGCCAGCAGCCAAGACGACAGACACTTTGGCTACACCTTC.